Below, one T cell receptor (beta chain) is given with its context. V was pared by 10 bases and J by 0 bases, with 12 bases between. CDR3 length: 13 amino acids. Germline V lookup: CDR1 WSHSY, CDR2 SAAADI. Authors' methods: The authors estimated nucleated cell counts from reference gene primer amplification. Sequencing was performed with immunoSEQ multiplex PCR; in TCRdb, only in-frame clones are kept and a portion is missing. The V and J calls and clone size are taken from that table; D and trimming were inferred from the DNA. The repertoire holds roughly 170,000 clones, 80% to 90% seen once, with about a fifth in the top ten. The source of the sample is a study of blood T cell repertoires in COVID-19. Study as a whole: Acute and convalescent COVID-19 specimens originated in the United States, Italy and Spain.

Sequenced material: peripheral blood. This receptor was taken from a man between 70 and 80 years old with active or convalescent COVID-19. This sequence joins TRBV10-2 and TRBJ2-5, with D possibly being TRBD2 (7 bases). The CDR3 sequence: CATGGGHQETQYF. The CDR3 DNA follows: TGCGCCACGGGGGGCGGGCACCAAGAGACCCAGTACTTC.